A selection of T cell receptor beta chains follows, all from one sample in a study of T-cell memory formation after mild COVID-19. In TCRdb, the 5' RACE reads were re-called with MiXCR into one record per CDR3 protein. The sample includes roughly 280,000 distinct CDR3 sequences, roughly 16% seen only once; the top ten take roughly 22%. Material: PBMCs or a T cell subset sorted from them (not recorded which). The source is a man aged 18 to 35 who had mild COVID-19 (a few samples of this study predate the infection). Cell type and time point are not known. Both conserved end residues are part of each CDR3. The order of the fields is clone size, V gene, D gene, J gene, CDR3 protein, CDR3 DNA. A D gene is named only where the DNA matches it firmly. The size of a clone is reported for some rows only, either as once, few or many, or as a class for expanded clones.

>-|TRBV11-1|TRBD1|TRBJ2-5
CASSSGTGVLETQYF
TGTGCCAGCAGCTCCGGGACAGGGGTTTTGGAGACCCAGTACTTC
>few|TRBV7-9|-|TRBJ2-3
CASSLEMSGADTQYF
TGTGCCAGCAGCTTAGAGATGAGTGGTGCAGATACGCAGTATTTT
>few|TRBV20-1|-|TRBJ2-2
CSAGTNTGELFF
TGCAGTGCTGGGACGAACACCGGGGAGCTGTTTTTT
>few|TRBV6-2/TRBV6-3|-|TRBJ1-6
CASSLLGQGQDSPLHF
TGTGCCAGCAGTCTCCTCGGGCAGGGGCAAGATTCACCCCTCCACTTT
>-|TRBV6-5|TRBD2|TRBJ2-5
CASSRLAGARSETQYF
TGTGCCAGCAGCCGACTAGCGGGAGCACGTTCGGAGACCCAGTACTTC
>-|TRBV18|TRBD1|TRBJ1-2
CASSQDRANGYTF
TGTGCCAGCTCCCAAGACAGGGCGAATGGCTACACCTTC
>few|TRBV7-3|-|TRBJ2-7
CASSLTAQVHEQYF
TGTGCCAGCAGCTTAACGGCGCAGGTCCACGAGCAGTACTTC
>-|TRBV15|-|TRBJ2-4
CATSRDFVNIQYF
TGTGCCACCAGCAGAGATTTCGTTAACATTCAGTACTTC
>-|TRBV7-9|TRBD1|TRBJ1-1
CASSPTWTGGIAEAFF
TGTGCCAGCAGCCCTACCTGGACAGGGGGTATAGCTGAAGCTTTCTTT
>-|TRBV12-3/TRBV12-4|TRBD2|TRBJ2-1
CASSSWTSGVSSYNEQFF
TGTGCCAGCAGTTCCTGGACTAGCGGGGTTTCCTCCTACAATGAGCAGTTCTTC
>few|TRBV13|-|TRBJ2-7
CASSPSPNPYEQYF
TGTGCCAGCAGCCCCAGCCCTAATCCCTACGAGCAGTACTTC
>-|TRBV9|-|TRBJ1-2
CASSPLGTGFMHGYTF
TGTGCCAGCAGCCCCCTGGGGACGGGGTTCATGCACGGCTACACCTTC
>-|TRBV9|-|TRBJ2-1
CASSKIGQGEQFF
TGTGCCAGCAGCAAGATCGGCCAGGGTGAGCAGTTCTTC
>few|TRBV5-1|-|TRBJ2-7
CASSPDGQPNYEQYF
TGCGCCAGCAGCCCGGACGGACAGCCAAACTACGAGCAGTACTTC
>few|TRBV7-9|TRBD2|TRBJ2-3
CASSTLPIAGGTDTQYF
TGTGCCAGCAGCACTCTCCCTATAGCGGGGGGCACAGATACGCAGTATTTT
>-|TRBV20-1|-|TRBJ2-7
CSASRTEGSYEQYF
TGCAGTGCTAGCAGGACAGAAGGCTCCTACGAGCAGTACTTC
>few|TRBV30|-|TRBJ1-4
CAWTRGGGDEKLFF
TGTGCCTGGACCCGTGGGGGGGGCGATGAAAAACTGTTTTTT
>-|TRBV27|TRBD1|TRBJ2-3
CASSLGWTGSYRVRTDTQYF
TGTGCCAGCAGCCTCGGATGGACAGGGAGTTATCGGGTCCGGACAGATACGCAGTATTTT
>-|TRBV7-2|TRBD2|TRBJ2-3
CASRYSGAAADTQYF
TGTGCCAGCAGGTATAGCGGGGCGGCGGCAGATACGCAGTATTTT
>-|TRBV20-1|-|TRBJ2-2
CSASGTPTGELFF
TGCAGTGCGTCCGGGACACCGACCGGGGAGCTGTTTTTT
>few|TRBV29-1|-|TRBJ1-4
CSVVGPKNEKLFF
TGCAGCGTAGTGGGCCCGAAGAATGAAAAACTGTTTTTT
>few|TRBV15|-|TRBJ2-3
CATSRDEMGDPQYF
TGTGCCACCAGCAGAGATGAGATGGGGGATCCGCAGTATTTT
>-|TRBV5-1|-|TRBJ2-2
CASSLVPLGPGELFF
TGCGCCAGCAGCTTAGTCCCTCTGGGACCCGGGGAGCTGTTTTTT
>few|TRBV7-9|-|TRBJ1-5
CASSLALPDQPQHF
TGTGCCAGCAGCTTAGCCCTTCCGGATCAGCCCCAGCATTTT
>many|TRBV29-1|TRBD1|TRBJ2-7
CSVKGQGASEQYF
TGCAGCGTTAAGGGACAGGGGGCTAGCGAGCAGTACTTC
>-|TRBV6-5|-|TRBJ1-1
CASSANGRNTEAFF
TGTGCCAGCAGTGCGAACGGGAGGAACACTGAAGCTTTCTTT
>few|TRBV24-1|TRBD1|TRBJ2-2
CATSDGGQGSLNTGELFF
TGTGCCACCAGTGATGGCGGACAGGGAAGCCTTAACACCGGGGAGCTGTTTTTT
>many|TRBV6-2/TRBV6-3|TRBD2|TRBJ2-1
CASSYTLLAGDYNEQFF
TGTGCCAGCAGTTACACCCTACTAGCGGGGGACTACAATGAGCAGTTCTTC
>-|TRBV7-2|-|TRBJ1-6
CASSFLFSPLHF
TGTGCCAGCAGCTTCTTGTTTTCACCCCTCCACTTT
>once|TRBV7-6|-|TRBJ2-1
CASSSRRVNEQFF
TGTGCCAGCAGCTCCCGTCGGGTCAATGAGCAGTTCTTC
>-|TRBV4-2|TRBD2|TRBJ2-5
CASSHRTTSGYQETQYF
TGTGCCAGCAGCCACCGAACGACTAGCGGCTATCAAGAGACCCAGTACTTC
>-|TRBV20-1|TRBD1|TRBJ2-7
CSARPPGTGSSYEQYF
TGCAGTGCTAGGCCTCCCGGGACAGGCAGCTCCTACGAGCAGTACTTC
>many|TRBV7-9|TRBD1|TRBJ2-5
CASSRTGGFVQETQYF
TGTGCCAGCAGCCGGACAGGGGGCTTCGTCCAAGAGACCCAGTACTTC
>few|TRBV4-2|-|TRBJ2-2
CASSQNDRSANTGELFF
TGTGCCAGCAGCCAAAATGACAGGTCAGCGAACACCGGGGAGCTGTTTTTT
>few|TRBV28|TRBD1|TRBJ2-3
CASSFDRVVNTQYF
TGTGCCAGCAGTTTCGACAGGGTCGTGAATACGCAGTATTTT
>-|TRBV12-3/TRBV12-4|TRBD2|TRBJ2-1
CASSTHSGGAGNEQFF
TGTGCCAGCAGTACCCATAGCGGGGGGGCCGGAAATGAGCAGTTCTTC
>-|TRBV9|TRBD2|TRBJ2-1
CASSVEGTSSYNEQFF
TGTGCCAGCAGCGTAGAAGGGACTAGCTCCTACAATGAGCAGTTCTTC
>-|TRBV7-9|-|TRBJ2-7
CASALFTLNEQYF
TGTGCCAGCGCCTTATTTACCCTGAACGAGCAGTACTTC
>-|TRBV11-2|-|TRBJ2-3
CATTAPDTQYF
TGTGCCACCACCGCCCCAGATACGCAGTATTTT
>few|TRBV5-1|TRBD1|TRBJ2-5
CASSLDRGPQETQYF
TGCGCCAGCAGCTTAGACAGGGGGCCCCAAGAGACCCAGTACTTC
>-|TRBV2|-|TRBJ1-6
CSSQLTNSPLHF
TGTTCCTCACAGCTTACAAATTCACCCCTCCACTTT
>few|TRBV7-9|-|TRBJ2-1
CASNEQFF
TGTGCCAGCAATGAGCAGTTCTTC